This TCR beta chain was identified in a study of control samples from healthy donors and cancer patients. Method: immunoSEQ multiplex PCR; TCRdb's copy keeps in-frame clones and lacks some. The repertoire consists of 70,000 to 80,000 clones, with about 80% occurring once and the leading ten covering around 15%. Per the germline V gene, CDR1 is LNHDA and CDR2 is SQIVND (reference sequence). CDR3 length: 16 amino acids. Trimming stripped 7 bases from V and 0 bases from J, with 18 bases between. This TCR was recovered from a man aged 50-60 years in good health. V is TRBV19 and J is TRBJ1-1; D possibly corresponds to TRBD1 (6 bases). Sequenced: blood. The CDR3 loop is CASKGRGTPMNTEAFF. CDR3 in DNA: TGTGCCAGTAAGGGCCGAGGGACACCTATGAACACTGAAGCTTTCTTT.